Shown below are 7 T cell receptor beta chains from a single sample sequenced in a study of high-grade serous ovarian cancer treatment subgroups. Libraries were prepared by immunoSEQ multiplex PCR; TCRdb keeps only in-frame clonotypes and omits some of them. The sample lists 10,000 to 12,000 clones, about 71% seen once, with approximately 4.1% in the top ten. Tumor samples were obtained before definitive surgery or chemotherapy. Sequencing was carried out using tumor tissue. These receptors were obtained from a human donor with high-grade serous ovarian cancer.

The CDR3 DNA reads as TGTGCCAGCAGCCCTGAGAGGGAGACCCAGTACTTC. Its protein product is CASSPERETQYF. The V and J genes are TRBV7-9 and TRBJ2-5; D unclear. The ends were cut back, 5 bases at V and 5 bases at J, with 9 bases in the middle. This CDR3 spans 12 amino acids. Germline V lookup: CDR1 SEHNR, CDR2 FQNEAQ (reference sequence).

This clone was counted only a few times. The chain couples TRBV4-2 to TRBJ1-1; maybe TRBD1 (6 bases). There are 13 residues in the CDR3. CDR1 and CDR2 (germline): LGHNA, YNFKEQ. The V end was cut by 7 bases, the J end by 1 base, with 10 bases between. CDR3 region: CASNPQGNTEAFF. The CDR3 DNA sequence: TGTGCCAGCAATCCACAGGGGAACACTGAAGCTTTCTTT.

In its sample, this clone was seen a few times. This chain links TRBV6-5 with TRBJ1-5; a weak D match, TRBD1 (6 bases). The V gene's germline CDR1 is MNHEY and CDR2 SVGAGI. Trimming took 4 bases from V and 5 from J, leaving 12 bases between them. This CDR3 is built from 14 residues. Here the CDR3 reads CASSSYRADQPQHF. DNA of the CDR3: TGTGCCAGCAGTTCATACAGGGCAGATCAGCCCCAGCATTTT.

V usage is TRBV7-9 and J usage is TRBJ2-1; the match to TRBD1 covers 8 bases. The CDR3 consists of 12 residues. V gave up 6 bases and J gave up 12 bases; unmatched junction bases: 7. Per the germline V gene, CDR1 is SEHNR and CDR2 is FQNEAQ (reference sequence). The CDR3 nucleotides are TGTGCCAGCAGGAACGGACAGGGCGGGCAGTTCTTC. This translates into CASRNGQGGQFF.

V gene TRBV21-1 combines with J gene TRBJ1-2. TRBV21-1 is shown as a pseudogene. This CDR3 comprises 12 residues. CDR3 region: CATPIDAYGYTF. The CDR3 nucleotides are TGTGCCACCCCGATTGACGCCTATGGCTACACCTTC.

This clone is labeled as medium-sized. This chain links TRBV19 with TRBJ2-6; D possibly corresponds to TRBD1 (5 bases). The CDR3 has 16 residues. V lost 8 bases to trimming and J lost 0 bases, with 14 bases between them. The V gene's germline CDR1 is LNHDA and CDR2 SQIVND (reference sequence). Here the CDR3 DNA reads TGTGCCAGTGCGGTCAGGGCCAGCTCTGGGGCCAACGTCCTGACTTTC. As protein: CASAVRASSGANVLTF.

The CDR3 reads CASSLDRGLYEQYF. The DNA for the CDR3 is TGTGCCAGCAGTTTAGACAGGGGCCTCTACGAGCAGTACTTC. The chain carries TRBV6-5 and TRBJ2-7; TRBD1 matches 8 bases. CDR3 length: 14 amino acids. V was clipped by 4 bases and J by 3 bases; unmatched bases: 5. Germline loops: CDR1 MNHEY, CDR2 SVGAGI.